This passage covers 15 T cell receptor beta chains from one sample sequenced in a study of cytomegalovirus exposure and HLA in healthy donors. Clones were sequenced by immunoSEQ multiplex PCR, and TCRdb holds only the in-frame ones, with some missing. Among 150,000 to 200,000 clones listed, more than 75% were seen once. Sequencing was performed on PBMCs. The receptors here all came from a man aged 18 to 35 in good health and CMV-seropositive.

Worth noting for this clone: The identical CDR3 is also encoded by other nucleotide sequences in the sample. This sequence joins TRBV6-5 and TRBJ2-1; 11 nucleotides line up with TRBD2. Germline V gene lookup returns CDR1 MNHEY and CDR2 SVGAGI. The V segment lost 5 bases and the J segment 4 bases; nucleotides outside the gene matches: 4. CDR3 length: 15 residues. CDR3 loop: CASSPGTSGYNEQFF. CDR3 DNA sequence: TGTGCCAGCAGTCCCGGGACTAGCGGATACAATGAGCAGTTCTTC.

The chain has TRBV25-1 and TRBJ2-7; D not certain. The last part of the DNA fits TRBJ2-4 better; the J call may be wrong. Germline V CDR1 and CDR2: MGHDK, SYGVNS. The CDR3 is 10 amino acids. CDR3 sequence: CASSDGIQYF. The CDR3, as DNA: TGTGCCAGCAGTGATGGCATTCAGTACTTC.

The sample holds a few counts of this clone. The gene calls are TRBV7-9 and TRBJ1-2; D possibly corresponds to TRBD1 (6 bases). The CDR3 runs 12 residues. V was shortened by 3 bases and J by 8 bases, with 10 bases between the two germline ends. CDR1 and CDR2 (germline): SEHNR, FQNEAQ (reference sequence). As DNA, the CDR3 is TGTGCCAGCAGCTTCCCAGGGGCGGGCTACACCTTC. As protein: CASSFPGAGYTF.

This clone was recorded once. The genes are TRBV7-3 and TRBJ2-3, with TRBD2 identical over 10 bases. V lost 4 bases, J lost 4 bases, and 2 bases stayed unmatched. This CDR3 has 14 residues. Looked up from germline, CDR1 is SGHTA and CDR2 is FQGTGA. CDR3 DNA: TGTGCCAGCAGCTCCGGACTAGCGGCAGATACGCAGTATTTT. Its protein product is CASSSGLAADTQYF.

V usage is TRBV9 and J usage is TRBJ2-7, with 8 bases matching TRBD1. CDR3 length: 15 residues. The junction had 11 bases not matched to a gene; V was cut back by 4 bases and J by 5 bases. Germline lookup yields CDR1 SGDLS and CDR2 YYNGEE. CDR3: CASSPRQGLVDEQYF. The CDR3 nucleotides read TGTGCCAGCAGCCCGAGACAGGGGTTGGTGGACGAGCAGTACTTC.

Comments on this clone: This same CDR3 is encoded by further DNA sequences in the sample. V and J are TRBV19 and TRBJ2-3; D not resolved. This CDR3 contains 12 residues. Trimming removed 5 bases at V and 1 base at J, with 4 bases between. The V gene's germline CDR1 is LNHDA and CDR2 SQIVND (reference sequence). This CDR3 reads CASSRGTDTQYF. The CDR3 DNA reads TGTGCCAGTAGTCGGGGCACAGATACGCAGTATTTT. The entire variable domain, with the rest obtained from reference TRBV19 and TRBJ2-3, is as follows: DGGITQSPKYLFRKEGQNVTLSCEQNLNHDAMYWYRQDPGQGLRLIYYSQIVNDFQKGDIAEGYSVSREKKESFPLTVTSAQKNPTAFYLCASSRGTDTQYFGPGTRLTVL.

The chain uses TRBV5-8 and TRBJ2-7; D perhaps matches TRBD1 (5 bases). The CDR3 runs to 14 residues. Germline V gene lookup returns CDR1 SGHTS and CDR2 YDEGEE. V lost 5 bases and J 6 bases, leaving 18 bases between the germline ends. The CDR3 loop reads CASSHEQQVVEQYF. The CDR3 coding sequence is TGTGCCAGCAGTCACGAACAACAGGTTGTCGAGCAGTACTTC.

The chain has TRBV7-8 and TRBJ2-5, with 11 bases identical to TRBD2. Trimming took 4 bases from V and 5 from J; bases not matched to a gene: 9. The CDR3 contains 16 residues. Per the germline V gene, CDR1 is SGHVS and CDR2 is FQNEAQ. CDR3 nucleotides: TGTGCCAGCAGCTCATTAGCGGGAGGGGTCTCGGAGACCCAGTACTTC. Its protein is CASSSLAGGVSETQYF.

The CDR3 nucleotides are TGTGCCACCAGCAGACCTGGGGGGGGGCTGAATGAGCAGTTCTTC. This codes for CATSRPGGGLNEQFF. This chain joins TRBV15 and TRBJ2-1; possibly TRBD2 for D (7 bases). This CDR3 spans 15 amino acids. Germline V CDR1 and CDR2: LNHNV, YYDKDF (reference sequence). V shed 2 bases and J shed 7 bases, with 15 bases lying between them. Filled out from reference TRBV15 and TRBJ2-1, the complete variable domain reads DAMVIQNPRYQVTQFGKPVTLSCSQTLNHNVMYWYQQKSSQAPKLLFHYYDKDFNNEADTPDNFQSRRPNTSFCFLDIRSPGLGDTAMYLCATSRPGGGLNEQFFGPGTRLTVL.

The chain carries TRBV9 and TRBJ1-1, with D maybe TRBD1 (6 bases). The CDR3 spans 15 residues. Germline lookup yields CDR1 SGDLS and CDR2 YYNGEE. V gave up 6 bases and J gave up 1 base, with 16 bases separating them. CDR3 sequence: CASNPGGGGNTEAFF. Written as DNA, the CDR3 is TGTGCCAGCAACCCCGGGGGCGGGGGGAACACTGAAGCTTTCTTT.

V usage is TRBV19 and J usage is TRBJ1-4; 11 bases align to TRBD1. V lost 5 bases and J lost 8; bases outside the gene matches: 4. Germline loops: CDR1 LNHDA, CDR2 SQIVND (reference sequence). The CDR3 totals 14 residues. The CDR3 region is CASSRTGGHEKLFF. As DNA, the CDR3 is TGTGCCAGTAGTCGGACAGGGGGCCACGAAAAACTGTTTTTT.

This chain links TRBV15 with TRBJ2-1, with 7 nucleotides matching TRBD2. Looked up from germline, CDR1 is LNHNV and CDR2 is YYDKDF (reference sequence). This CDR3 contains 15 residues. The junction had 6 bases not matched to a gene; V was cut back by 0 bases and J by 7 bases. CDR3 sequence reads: CATSRDAGVGNEQFF. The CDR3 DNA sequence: TGTGCCACCAGCAGAGATGCGGGAGTAGGAAATGAGCAGTTCTTC. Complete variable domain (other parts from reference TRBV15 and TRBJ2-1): DAMVIQNPRYQVTQFGKPVTLSCSQTLNHNVMYWYQQKSSQAPKLLFHYYDKDFNNEADTPDNFQSRRPNTSFCFLDIRSPGLGDTAMYLCATSRDAGVGNEQFFGPGTRLTVL.

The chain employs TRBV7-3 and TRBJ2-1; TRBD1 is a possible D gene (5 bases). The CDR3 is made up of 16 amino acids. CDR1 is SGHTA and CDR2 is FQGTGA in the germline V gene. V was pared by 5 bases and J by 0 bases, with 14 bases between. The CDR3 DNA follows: TGTGCCAGCAGCCCCTGGCCAGGGTCCTCCTACAATGAGCAGTTCTTC. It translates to CASSPWPGSSYNEQFF. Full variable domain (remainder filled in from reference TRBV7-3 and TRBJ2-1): GAGVSQTPSNKVTEKGKYVELRCDPISGHTALYWYRQSLGQGPEFLIYFQGTGAADDSGLPNDRFFAVRPEGSVSTLKIQRTERGDSAVYLCASSPWPGSSYNEQFFGPGTRLTVL.

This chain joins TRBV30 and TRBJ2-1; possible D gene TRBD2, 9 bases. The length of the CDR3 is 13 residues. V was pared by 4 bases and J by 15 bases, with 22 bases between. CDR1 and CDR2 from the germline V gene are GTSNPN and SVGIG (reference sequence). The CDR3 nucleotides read TGTGCCTGGACCCCAGGGGGCGGGGGGGTCCGGTTCTTC. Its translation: CAWTPGGGGVRFF.

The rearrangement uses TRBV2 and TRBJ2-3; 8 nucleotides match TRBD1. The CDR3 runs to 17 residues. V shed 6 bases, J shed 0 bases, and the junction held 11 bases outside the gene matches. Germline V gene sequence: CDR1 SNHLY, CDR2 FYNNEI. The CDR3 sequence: CASRGWTGNSSTDTQYF. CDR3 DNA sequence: TGTGCCAGCAGAGGCTGGACAGGGAACTCTAGCACAGATACGCAGTATTTT.